This entry lists 17 T cell receptor beta chains sequenced from one sample in a study of PD-L1 blockade in urothelial cancer. The assay was immunoSEQ multiplex PCR, and TCRdb's table has in-frame clones only and misses some. The table lists some 53,000 clones, 60% to 85% of them singletons, with around 3.4% in the top ten. The sample consisted of PBMCs, taken around atezolizumab (anti-PD-L1) treatment. Every receptor here comes from a man aged 65 to 85 with urothelial cancer.

The rearrangement joins TRBV7-2 to TRBJ1-6, with 7 nucleotides matching TRBD1. This CDR3 has 17 residues. With V trimmed by 5 bases and J by 0 bases, 7 bases remained unmatched. Germline V gene sequence: CDR1 SGHTA, CDR2 FQGNSA. The CDR3 region has the DNA TGTGCCAGCAGCCCGGACAGGAGAAGCTCCTATAATTCACCCCTCCACTTT. Translating gives CASSPDRRSSYNSPLHF.

The chain employs TRBV5-1 and TRBJ2-5; D ambiguous. The V end was cut by 0 bases, the J end by 2 bases, with 8 bases between. The CDR3 has 14 residues. The germline V gene has CDR1 SGHRS and CDR2 YFSETQ. The CDR3 DNA reads as TGCGCCAGCAGCTTGGGAGGTCAACAAGAGACCCAGTACTTC. Its protein product is CASSLGGQQETQYF. The full variable domain, in which reference TRBV5-1 and TRBJ2-5 provide the parts outside the CDR3, is KAGVTQTPRYLIKTRGQQVTLSCSPISGHRSVSWYQQTPGQGLQFLFEYFSETQRNKGNFPGRFSGRQFSNSRSEMNVSTLELGDSALYLCASSLGGQQETQYFGPGTRLLVL.

The chain couples TRBV5-1 to TRBJ2-1; 11 nucleotides line up with TRBD1. Germline V lookup: CDR1 SGHRS, CDR2 YFSETQ. V gave up 5 bases and J gave up 6 bases; unmatched junction bases: 7. This CDR3 comprises 15 residues. CDR3 nucleotide sequence: TGCGCCAGCAGTACTCCCGGGACAGGGGGCAATGAGCAGTTCTTC. Its protein product is CASSTPGTGGNEQFF.

This chain connects TRBV6-4 to TRBJ2-5, with 14 bases fitting TRBD2. After removal of 5 bases from V and 1 base from J, the junction contained 9 bases not matched to a gene. CDR1 is MRHNA and CDR2 is SNTAGT in the germline V gene. This CDR3 spans 18 amino acids. CDR3 amino acids: CASSSRLAGGILQETQYF. The CDR3, as DNA: TGTGCCAGCAGTTCACGACTAGCGGGGGGGATCCTCCAAGAGACCCAGTACTTC.

This chain uses TRBV4-3 with TRBJ2-5, with 8 bases fitting TRBD1. The CDR3 length is 15 residues. The V and J ends lost 0 bases and 4 bases, in that order; junction bases with no gene match: 4. Per the germline V gene, CDR1 is LGHNA and CDR2 is YSLEER. This CDR3 reads CASSQDSTGAETQYF. CDR3 DNA sequence: TGCGCCAGCAGCCAAGATTCGACAGGGGCAGAGACCCAGTACTTC.

The chain links TRBV7-9 to TRBJ2-3, with 7 positions matching TRBD2. The CDR3 is made up of 19 amino acids. V trimming: 4 bases; J trimming: 4 bases; junction bases outside the gene matches: 20. The germline V gene encodes CDR1 SEHNR and CDR2 FQNEAQ (reference sequence). In DNA form, the CDR3 reads TGTGCCAGCAGCTCCAAAACCGACCTCTCGCGGGGGAGGGCAGATACGCAGTATTTT. Its protein is CASSSKTDLSRGRADTQYF.

This clone appeared a few times. The rearrangement joins TRBV2 to TRBJ2-2; tentatively, D is TRBD1 (6 bases). The germline gives CDR1 SNHLY, CDR2 FYNNEI. The CDR3 is 16 residues long. Trimming removed 6 bases from V and 4 bases from J, with 18 bases in between. The CDR3 loop is CASSLLTGFATGELFF. The CDR3 bases are TGTGCCAGCAGCCTATTAACAGGGTTCGCCACCGGGGAGCTGTTTTTT.

The chain combines TRBV13 with TRBJ1-1; 7 bases are shared with TRBD1. There are 13 residues in the CDR3. Trimming cost V 6 bases and J 1 base; bases outside gene matches: 2. Germline V gene sequence: CDR1 PRHDT, CDR2 FYEKMQ (reference sequence). In DNA form, the CDR3 reads TGTGCCAGCAGGGGGACAGCGAACACTGAAGCTTTCTTT. Translating gives CASRGTANTEAFF.

The chain is built from TRBV9 and TRBJ2-5, with TRBD1 identical over 11 bases. Germline trimming cut 3 bases from V and 5 bases from J; bases unmatched to any gene: 6. This CDR3 region has 15 residues. CDR1 SGDLS and CDR2 YYNGEE come from the germline V gene. The CDR3 protein is CASSGGQGAGETQYF. The CDR3 DNA follows: TGTGCCAGCAGCGGTGGACAGGGGGCGGGGGAGACCCAGTACTTC.

The chain couples TRBV7-2 to TRBJ2-7; D is possibly TRBD2 (5 bases). The CDR3 runs to 14 residues. The germline CDR1 and CDR2 sequences are SGHTA and FQGNSA. The ends were cut back, 5 bases at V and 2 bases at J, with 13 bases in the middle. This CDR3 is CASSPPGIPYEQYF. The CDR3 bases are TGTGCCAGCAGCCCCCCCGGGATACCCTACGAGCAGTACTTC.

The V and J genes are TRBV7-2 and TRBJ1-1, with D possibly being TRBD1 (5 bases). CDR1 is SGHTA and CDR2 is FQGNSA in the germline V gene. CDR3 length: 13 amino acids. The germline V and J ends were trimmed by 4 bases and 2 bases, with 8 bases remaining between them. This chain's CDR3 is CASSSTGNTEAFF. The DNA for the CDR3 is TGTGCCAGCAGCTCAACAGGAAACACTGAAGCTTTCTTT.

The V and J genes are TRBV5-1 and TRBJ2-3; 11 bases agree with TRBD2. V gave up 5 bases and J gave up 4 bases; unmatched junction bases: 3. This CDR3 is 14 amino acids long. In germline, CDR1 is SGHRS, CDR2 YFSETQ. The CDR3 loop is CASRVAGGPDTQYF. The CDR3 region has the DNA TGCGCCAGCAGGGTAGCGGGAGGGCCAGATACGCAGTATTTT.

The chain links TRBV2 to TRBJ2-6, with D uncertain. The CDR3 totals 13 residues. Germline V CDR1 and CDR2: SNHLY, FYNNEI. Between the trimmed V and J ends, which lost 7 bases and 1 base, there was a span of 5 bases. This CDR3 reads CASMRSGANVLTF. Written as DNA, the CDR3 is TGTGCCAGCATGAGGTCTGGGGCCAACGTCCTGACTTTC.

The rearrangement joins TRBV7-2 to TRBJ1-5, with a weak D call TRBD1 (6 bases). Trimming stripped 1 base from V and 2 bases from J, with 9 bases between. CDR1 is SGHTA and CDR2 is FQGNSA in the germline V gene. This CDR3 is 15 amino acids long. CDR3 in DNA: TGTGCCAGCAGCTTAGGGACAGAAGGCAATCAGCCCCAGCATTTT. Its protein is CASSLGTEGNQPQHF.

As DNA, the CDR3 is TGTGCCAGCAGCTTGGCCGGTTCAATTGAAGCTTTCTTT. Protein sequence: CASSLAGSIEAFF. This sequence joins TRBV5-4 and TRBJ1-1; D gene ambiguous. CDR1 SGHNT and CDR2 YYREEE come from the germline V gene (reference sequence). Between the trimmed V and J ends, which lost 0 bases and 7 bases, there was a span of 10 bases. The CDR3 extends over 13 amino acids. The entire variable domain, with the rest obtained from reference TRBV5-4 and TRBJ1-1, is as follows: ETGVTQSPTHLIKTRGQQVTLRCSSQSGHNTVSWYQQALGQGPQFIFQYYREEENGRGNFPPRFSGLQFPNYSSELNVNALELDDSALYLCASSLAGSIEAFFGQGTRLTVV.

The V gene is TRBV7-2, the J gene TRBJ2-1; possible D gene TRBD2, 7 bases. The germline CDR1 and CDR2 sequences are SGHTA and FQGNSA. V was clipped by 1 base and J by 2 bases, with 15 bases between them. The CDR3 contains 17 residues. The CDR3 loop is CASSLDFRGGTYNEQFF. The CDR3 nucleotides read TGTGCCAGCAGCTTAGATTTCCGCGGGGGCACCTACAATGAGCAGTTCTTC.

This chain links TRBV4-2 with TRBJ2-4, with 9 bases aligning to TRBD2. Germline loops: CDR1 LGHNA, CDR2 YNFKEQ. V was pared by 1 base and J by 0 bases, with 4 bases of the junction left unmatched. CDR3 length equals 17 residues. DNA of the CDR3: TGTGCCAGCAGCCAAGTTAGCGGGGGTGTAGCCAAAAACATTCAGTACTTC. Residues: CASSQVSGGVAKNIQYF.